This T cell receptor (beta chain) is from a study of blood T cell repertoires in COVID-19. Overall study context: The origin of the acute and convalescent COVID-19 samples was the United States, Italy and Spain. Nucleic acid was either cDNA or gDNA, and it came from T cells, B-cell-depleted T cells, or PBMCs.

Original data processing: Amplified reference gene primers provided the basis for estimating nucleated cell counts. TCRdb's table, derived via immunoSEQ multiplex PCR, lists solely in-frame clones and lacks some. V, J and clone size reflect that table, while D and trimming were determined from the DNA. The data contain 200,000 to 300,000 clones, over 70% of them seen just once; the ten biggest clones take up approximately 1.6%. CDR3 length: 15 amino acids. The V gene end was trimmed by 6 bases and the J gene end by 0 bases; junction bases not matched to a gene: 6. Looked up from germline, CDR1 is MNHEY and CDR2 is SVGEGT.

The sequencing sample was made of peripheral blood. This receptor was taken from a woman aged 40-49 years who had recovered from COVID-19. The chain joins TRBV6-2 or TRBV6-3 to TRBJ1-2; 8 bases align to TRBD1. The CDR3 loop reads CASSQGAAANYGYTF. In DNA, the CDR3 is TGTGCCAGCAGCCAGGGGGCGGCTGCTAACTATGGCTACACCTTC.